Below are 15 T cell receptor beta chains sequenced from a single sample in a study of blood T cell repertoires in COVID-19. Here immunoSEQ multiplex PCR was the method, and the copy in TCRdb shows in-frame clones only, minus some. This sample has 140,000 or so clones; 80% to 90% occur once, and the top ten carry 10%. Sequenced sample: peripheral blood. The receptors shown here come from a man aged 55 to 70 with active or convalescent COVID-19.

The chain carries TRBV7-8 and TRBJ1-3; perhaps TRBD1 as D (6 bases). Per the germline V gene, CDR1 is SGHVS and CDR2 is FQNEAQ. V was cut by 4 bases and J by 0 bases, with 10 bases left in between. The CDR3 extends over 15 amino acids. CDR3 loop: CASSSGQASGNTIYF. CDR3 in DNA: TGTGCCAGCAGCTCGGGACAAGCCTCTGGAAACACCATATATTTT.

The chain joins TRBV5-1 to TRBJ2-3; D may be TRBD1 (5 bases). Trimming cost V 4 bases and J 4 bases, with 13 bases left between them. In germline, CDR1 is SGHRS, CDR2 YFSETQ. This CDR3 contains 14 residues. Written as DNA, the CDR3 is TGCGCCAGCAGCCTCCAAACAGGTTCAGATACGCAGTATTTT. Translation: CASSLQTGSDTQYF.

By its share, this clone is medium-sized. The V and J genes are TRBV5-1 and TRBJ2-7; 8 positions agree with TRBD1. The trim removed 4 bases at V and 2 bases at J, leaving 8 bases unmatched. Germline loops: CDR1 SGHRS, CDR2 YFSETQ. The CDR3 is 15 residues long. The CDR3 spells CASSIGTGPAYEQYF. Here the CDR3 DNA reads TGCGCCAGCAGCATAGGGACAGGTCCGGCCTACGAGCAGTACTTC.

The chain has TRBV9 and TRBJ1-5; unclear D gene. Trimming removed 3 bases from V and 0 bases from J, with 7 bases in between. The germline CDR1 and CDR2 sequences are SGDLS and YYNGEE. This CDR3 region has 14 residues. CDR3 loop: CASSELISNQPQHF. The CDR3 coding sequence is TGTGCCAGCAGCGAACTGATTAGCAATCAGCCCCAGCATTTT.

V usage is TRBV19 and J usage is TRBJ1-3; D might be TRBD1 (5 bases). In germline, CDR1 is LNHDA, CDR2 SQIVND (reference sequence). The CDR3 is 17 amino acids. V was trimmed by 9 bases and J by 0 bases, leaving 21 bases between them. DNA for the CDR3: TGTGCCAGCAAACCAGATTTGGGACTAAGCTCTGGAAACACCATATATTTT. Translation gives CASKPDLGLSSGNTIYF.

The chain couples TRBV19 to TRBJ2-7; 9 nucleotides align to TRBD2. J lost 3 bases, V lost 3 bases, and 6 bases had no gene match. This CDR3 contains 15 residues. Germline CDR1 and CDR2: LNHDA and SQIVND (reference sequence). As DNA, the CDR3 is TGTGCCAGTAGTATCTCGCGGGAGGGCAGCTACGAGCAGTACTTC. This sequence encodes CASSISREGSYEQYF.

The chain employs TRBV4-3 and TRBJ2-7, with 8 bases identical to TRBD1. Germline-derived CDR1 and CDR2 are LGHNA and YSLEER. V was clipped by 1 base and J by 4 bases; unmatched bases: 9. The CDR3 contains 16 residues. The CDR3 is CASSQGMTGEGYEQYF. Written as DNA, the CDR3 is TGCGCCAGCAGCCAAGGGATGACAGGGGAAGGATACGAGCAGTACTTC.

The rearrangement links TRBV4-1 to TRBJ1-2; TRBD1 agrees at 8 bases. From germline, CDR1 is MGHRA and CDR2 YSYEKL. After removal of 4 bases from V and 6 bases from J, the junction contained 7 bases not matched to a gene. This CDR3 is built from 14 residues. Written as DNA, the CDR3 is TGCGCCAGCAGCCCGAGACAGGGGAGTAATGGCTACACCTTC. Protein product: CASSPRQGSNGYTF.

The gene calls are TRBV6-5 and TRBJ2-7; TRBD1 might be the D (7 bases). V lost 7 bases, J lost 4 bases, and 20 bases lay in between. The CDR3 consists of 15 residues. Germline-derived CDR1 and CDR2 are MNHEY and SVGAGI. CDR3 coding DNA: TGTGCCAGCACTAACGGGGGACAGCAAACTTACGAGCAGTACTTC. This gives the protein CASTNGGQQTYEQYF.

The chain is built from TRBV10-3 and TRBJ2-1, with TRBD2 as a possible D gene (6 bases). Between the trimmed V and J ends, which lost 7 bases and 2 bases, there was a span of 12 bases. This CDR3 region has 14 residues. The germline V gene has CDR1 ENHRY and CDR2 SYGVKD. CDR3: CAIMEGGAYNEQFF. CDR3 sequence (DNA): TGTGCCATCATGGAGGGCGGGGCCTACAATGAGCAGTTCTTC.

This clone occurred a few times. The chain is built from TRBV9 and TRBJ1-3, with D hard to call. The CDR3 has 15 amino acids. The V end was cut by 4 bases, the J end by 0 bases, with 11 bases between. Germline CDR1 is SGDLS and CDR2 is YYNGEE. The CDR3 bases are TGTGCCAGCAGCCCATTGATCGGCTCTGGAAACACCATATATTTT. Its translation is CASSPLIGSGNTIYF.

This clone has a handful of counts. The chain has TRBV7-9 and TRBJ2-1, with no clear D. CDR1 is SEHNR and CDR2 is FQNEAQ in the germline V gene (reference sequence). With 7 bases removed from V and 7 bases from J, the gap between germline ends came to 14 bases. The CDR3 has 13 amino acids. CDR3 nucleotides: TGTGCCAGCACCTCGTGGTCCGGGAATGAGCAGTTCTTC. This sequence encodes CASTSWSGNEQFF.

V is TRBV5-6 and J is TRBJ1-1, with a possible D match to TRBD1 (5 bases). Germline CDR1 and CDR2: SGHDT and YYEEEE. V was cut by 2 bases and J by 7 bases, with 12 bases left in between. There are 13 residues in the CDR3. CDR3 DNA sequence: TGTGCCAGCAGCTTAAGACAGCCTAATGAAGCTTTCTTT. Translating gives CASSLRQPNEAFF. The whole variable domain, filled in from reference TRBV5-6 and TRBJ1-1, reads DAGVTQSPTHLIKTRGQQVTLRCSPKSGHDTVSWYQQALGQGPQFIFQYYEEEERQRGNFPDRFSGHQFPNYSSELNVNALLLGDSALYLCASSLRQPNEAFFGQGTRLTVV.

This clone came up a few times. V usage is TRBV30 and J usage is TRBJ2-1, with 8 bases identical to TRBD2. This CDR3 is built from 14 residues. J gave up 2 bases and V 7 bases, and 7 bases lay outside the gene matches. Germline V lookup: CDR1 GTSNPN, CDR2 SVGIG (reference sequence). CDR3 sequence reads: CAFLTSGPYNEQFF. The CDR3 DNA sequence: TGTGCCTTCCTAACTAGCGGACCCTACAATGAGCAGTTCTTC.

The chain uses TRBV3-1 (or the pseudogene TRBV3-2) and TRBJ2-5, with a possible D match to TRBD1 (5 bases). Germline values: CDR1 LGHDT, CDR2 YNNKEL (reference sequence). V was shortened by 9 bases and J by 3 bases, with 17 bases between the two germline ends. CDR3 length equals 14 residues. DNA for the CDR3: TGTGCCAGGATAAAACAGGTTTATAAAGAGACCCAGTACTTC. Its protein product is CARIKQVYKETQYF.